The following is a T cell receptor (beta chain) sequence with its context. The antigen remains unidentified. Collection of blood occurred at baseline, at cycle 4 day 1, and at cycle 7 day 1. The sample originates from a study of OX40 agonist ivuxolimab in advanced cancers. Overall study: Participants, 82.7% male, averaged 60 years of age, ranging from roughly 20 to 80. Notes on the study in general: Doses of 0.1 to 3.0 mg/kg were accompanied by clonal expansion of CD4+ and CD8+ blood T cells by week 6.

Between the trimmed V and J ends, which lost 4 bases and 6 bases, there was a span of 19 bases. The CDR3 runs 15 residues. CDR1 and CDR2 (germline): KGHSH, LQKENI. The data were produced by immunoSEQ multiplex PCR, yet TCRdb's version contains in-frame clones alone and is incomplete. This sample has around 30,000 clones, with roughly nine tenths found just once. The sequence was obtained from an adult with an advanced solid tumor such as melanoma, head and neck, liver or kidney cancer. The source was CD4+ or CD8+ T cells sorted from blood, collected in a trial of the OX40 agonist ivuxolimab. The chain uses TRBV18 and TRBJ2-7; the D gene is possibly TRBD2 (5 bases). DNA for the CDR3: TGTGCCAGCTCACAGTCTTCTGGGGAAGGGAGCGAGCAGTACTTC. It codes for CASSQSSGEGSEQYF.